This entry lists 21 T cell receptor beta chains sequenced from one sample in a study of OX40 agonist ivuxolimab in advanced cancers. The repertoire was sequenced with immunoSEQ multiplex PCR; TCRdb's copy has only in-frame clones and lacks some. The sample records roughly 75,000 clones, about 93% being singletons. Here the sequenced sample was CD4+ or CD8+ T cells sorted from blood, taken in a trial of the OX40 agonist ivuxolimab. These receptors came from an adult with an advanced solid tumor such as melanoma, head and neck, liver or kidney cancer.

This chain links TRBV19 with TRBJ2-1; D gene uncertain. The V end lost 6 bases, the J end lost 3 bases, and 6 bases lay between the germline ends. Germline-derived CDR1 and CDR2 are LNHDA and SQIVND (reference sequence). This CDR3 region has 12 residues. The DNA for the CDR3 is TGTGCCAGTAGGTCCCACTACAATGAGCAGTTCTTC. As protein: CASRSHYNEQFF.

The chain couples TRBV19 to TRBJ1-2; tentative D call: TRBD1 (6 bases). Trimming shortened V by 7 bases and J by 5 bases, and 14 bases separated the two germline ends. The CDR3 spans 13 residues. Germline V gene data show CDR1 as LNHDA and CDR2 as SQIVND (reference sequence). CDR3 nucleotide sequence: TGTGCCAGTATGGGGGCCTCTAGGTATGGCTACACCTTC. Translating gives CASMGASRYGYTF. The full variable domain, with the rest looked up from reference TRBV19 and TRBJ1-2, is DGGITQSPKYLFRKEGQNVTLSCEQNLNHDAMYWYRQDPGQGLRLIYYSQIVNDFQKGDIAEGYSVSREKKESFPLTVTSAQKNPTAFYLCASMGASRYGYTFGSGTRLTVV.

This chain links TRBV6-6 with TRBJ1-2, with TRBD1 matching over 9 bases. From germline, CDR1 is MNHNY and CDR2 SVGAGI (reference sequence). The junction had 3 bases not matched to a gene; V was cut back by 0 bases and J by 4 bases. The CDR3 extends over 15 amino acids. As DNA, the CDR3 is TGTGCCAGCAGTTACTCGTTGACAGGGGGCTATGGCTACACCTTC. Translated, it gives CASSYSLTGGYGYTF.

This rearrangement joins TRBV12-2 to TRBJ1-1; TRBD1, as called in the table, went unchecked against the DNA. TRBV12-2 corresponds to a pseudogene. This CDR3 has 17 residues. Here the CDR3 reads CASCLARRNRENTEAFF. For the CDR3, the DNA is TGTGCAAGTTGCCTCGCGAGGAGAAACAGGGAGAACACTGAAGCTTTCTTT.

The J gene is TRBJ2-7, the V gene TRBV7-2; D call uncertain. This CDR3 has 12 amino acids. CDR1 and CDR2 (germline): SGHTA, FQGNSA. V dropped 5 bases and J dropped 0 bases, with 5 bases sitting between them. The CDR3 DNA follows: TGTGCCAGCAGCCAATTCTCCTACGAGCAGTACTTC. It yields the protein CASSQFSYEQYF. Full variable domain (remainder filled in from reference TRBV7-2 and TRBJ2-7): GAGVSQSPSNKVTEKGKDVELRCDPISGHTALYWYRQSLGQGLEFLIYFQGNSAPDKSGLPSDRFSAERTGGSVSTLTIQRTQQEDSAVYLCASSQFSYEQYFGPGTRLTVT.

The V call is TRBV5-1, the J call TRBJ2-2, with no clear D. V was trimmed by 4 bases and J by 6 bases, leaving 4 bases between them. There are 11 residues in the CDR3. Germline V CDR1 and CDR2: SGHRS, YFSETQ. CDR3 amino acids: CASSRAGELFF. The CDR3 region has the DNA TGCGCCAGCAGCAGGGCCGGGGAGCTGTTTTTT.

The chain joins TRBV6-5 to TRBJ2-7; D may be TRBD1 (5 bases). The CDR3 is 13 amino acids. V was pared by 4 bases and J by 3 bases, with 10 bases between. Germline V CDR1 and CDR2: MNHEY, SVGAGI. The CDR3 region is CASSSPTVYEQYF. CDR3 nucleotides: TGTGCCAGCAGTTCCCCGACAGTCTACGAGCAGTACTTC.

V gene TRBV4-1 combines with J gene TRBJ2-5; D is unclear. Per the germline V gene, CDR1 is MGHRA and CDR2 is YSYEKL. The CDR3 length is 13 residues. With 2 bases removed from V and 4 bases from J, the gap between germline ends came to 8 bases. This CDR3 reads CASSQTMRETQYF. DNA for the CDR3: TGCGCCAGCAGCCAAACGATGAGAGAGACCCAGTACTTC.

The chain links TRBV27 to TRBJ1-1; D unresolved. The CDR3 spans 14 residues. Germline CDR1 reads MNHEY; CDR2 reads SMNVEV (reference sequence). Trimming took off 0 bases at V and 0 bases at J, with 5 bases between the two ends. The CDR3 reads CASSLSGMNTEAFF. The CDR3 DNA reads TGTGCCAGCAGTTTATCAGGCATGAACACTGAAGCTTTCTTT.

The J gene is TRBJ1-2, the V gene TRBV6-6; D is possibly TRBD1 (5 bases). Trimming took 0 bases from V and 1 from J, leaving 9 bases between them. Germline-derived CDR1 and CDR2 are MNHNY and SVGAGI (reference sequence). The CDR3 extends over 15 amino acids. CDR3 in DNA: TGTGCCAGCAGTTACTCCCAGGGAGGTAACTATGGCTACACCTTC. Its protein is CASSYSQGGNYGYTF.

V gene TRBV4-3 combines with J gene TRBJ2-7; 10 bases are a match to TRBD2. Germline V gives CDR1 LGHNA, CDR2 YSLEER. V lost 1 base and J lost 5; bases outside the gene matches: 5. This CDR3 is built from 15 residues. The CDR3 DNA sequence: TGCGCCAGCAGCCAAGGGGCTAGCGGGGGCGACGAGCAGTACTTC. Translating it yields CASSQGASGGDEQYF.

V usage is TRBV2 and J usage is TRBJ1-3; D is ambiguous. Trimming shortened V by 10 bases and J by 1 base, and 8 bases separated the two germline ends. The germline gives CDR1 SNHLY, CDR2 FYNNEI. The CDR3 loop spans 12 amino acids. DNA of the CDR3: TGTGCCACCCTTCTTTCTGGAAACACCATATATTTT. Translated, it gives CATLLSGNTIYF.

This rearrangement joins TRBV14 to TRBJ2-1, with D possibly matching TRBD2 (5 bases). Per germline, CDR1 SGHDN and CDR2 FVKESK. Trimming pared 4 bases from V and 4 bases from J, leaving 11 bases between. The CDR3 runs to 14 residues. The CDR3 DNA follows: TGTGCCAGCAGCCCCACTCGAGGGTACAATGAGCAGTTCTTC. This codes for CASSPTRGYNEQFF. Using reference TRBV14 and TRBJ2-1 for the parts outside the CDR3, the full variable domain is EAGVTQFPSHSVIEKGQTVTLRCDPISGHDNLYWYRRVMGKEIKFLLHFVKESKQDESGMPNNRFLAERTGGTYSTLKVQPAELEDSGVYFCASSPTRGYNEQFFGPGTRLTVL.

The chain employs TRBV6-6 and TRBJ2-5; D is unclear. Per germline, CDR1 MNHNY and CDR2 SVGAGI (reference sequence). Trimming pared 5 bases from V and 1 base from J, leaving 8 bases between. The CDR3 is made up of 13 amino acids. The CDR3 spells CASSQGLQETQYF. CDR3 sequence (DNA): TGTGCCAGCAGTCAAGGCCTCCAAGAGACCCAGTACTTC.

The chain employs TRBV28 and TRBJ1-5, with 12 bases aligning to TRBD1. Germline CDR1 and CDR2: MDHEN and SYDVKM. V was pared by 5 bases and J by 6 bases, with 8 bases of the junction left unmatched. The CDR3 is 16 amino acids. The CDR3 DNA sequence: TGTGCCAGCAGTCTCGGGGACAGGGGGCGCCTTCAGCCCCAGCATTTT. It is translated as CASSLGDRGRLQPQHF. The variable domain in full, with the rest retrieved from reference TRBV28 and TRBJ1-5, is DVKVTQSSRYLVKRTGEKVFLECVQDMDHENMFWYRQDPGLGLRLIYFSYDVKMKEKGDIPEGYSVSREKKERFSLILESASTNQTSMYLCASSLGDRGRLQPQHFGDGTRLSIL.

The chain combines TRBV9 with TRBJ1-1; D is ambiguous. Per the germline V gene, CDR1 is SGDLS and CDR2 is YYNGEE. The V gene lost 0 bases and the J gene lost 0 bases, with 6 bases spanning the gap. The CDR3 covers 14 residues. The CDR3 nucleotides read TGTGCCAGCAGCGTAGGGGCCTTGAACACTGAAGCTTTCTTT. Encoded protein: CASSVGALNTEAFF.

The chain uses TRBV4-3 and TRBJ2-7; 10 bases align to TRBD1. CDR3 length: 16 amino acids. J was trimmed by 6 bases and V by 4 bases; bases with no gene match: 12. Germline V lookup: CDR1 LGHNA, CDR2 YSLEER. The CDR3 spells CASSPSSTGGLAEQYF. DNA of the CDR3: TGCGCCAGCAGCCCAAGTTCGACAGGGGGCTTGGCCGAGCAGTACTTC.

The V and J genes are TRBV27 and TRBJ1-5, with D uncertain. This CDR3 is 12 amino acids long. Germline V gives CDR1 MNHEY, CDR2 SMNVEV (reference sequence). Trimming shortened V by 4 bases and J by 9 bases, and 10 bases separated the two germline ends. CDR3 region: CASSSKGGPQHF. CDR3 DNA: TGTGCCAGCAGTTCCAAGGGTGGGCCCCAGCATTTT.

V is TRBV6-6 and J is TRBJ2-2, with TRBD1 as a possible D gene (6 bases). The CDR3 length is 14 residues. Deletions cut 6 bases from V and 2 bases from J, with 10 bases between. CDR1 MNHNY and CDR2 SVGAGI come from the germline V gene (reference sequence). This chain's CDR3 is CASRKGGNTGELFF. The CDR3 DNA reads as TGTGCCAGCAGGAAAGGGGGAAACACCGGGGAGCTGTTTTTT.

This sequence joins TRBV4-1 and TRBJ2-7; D gene uncertain. V lost 0 bases and J 4 bases, leaving 10 bases between the germline ends. CDR3 size: 14 residues. Germline loops: CDR1 MGHRA, CDR2 YSYEKL. The CDR3 nucleotides read TGCGCCAGCAGCCAAGATGGGCCTACTTACGAGCAGTACTTC. This translates into CASSQDGPTYEQYF.

This chain links TRBV13 with TRBJ2-3; 10 nucleotides match TRBD2. V shed 5 bases and J 10 bases; nucleotides not matched to a gene: 3. The germline gives CDR1 PRHDT, CDR2 FYEKMQ (reference sequence). This CDR3 has 12 residues. This chain's CDR3 is CASSLAGDPQYF. CDR3 sequence (DNA): TGTGCCAGCAGCCTAGCGGGGGACCCGCAGTATTTT.